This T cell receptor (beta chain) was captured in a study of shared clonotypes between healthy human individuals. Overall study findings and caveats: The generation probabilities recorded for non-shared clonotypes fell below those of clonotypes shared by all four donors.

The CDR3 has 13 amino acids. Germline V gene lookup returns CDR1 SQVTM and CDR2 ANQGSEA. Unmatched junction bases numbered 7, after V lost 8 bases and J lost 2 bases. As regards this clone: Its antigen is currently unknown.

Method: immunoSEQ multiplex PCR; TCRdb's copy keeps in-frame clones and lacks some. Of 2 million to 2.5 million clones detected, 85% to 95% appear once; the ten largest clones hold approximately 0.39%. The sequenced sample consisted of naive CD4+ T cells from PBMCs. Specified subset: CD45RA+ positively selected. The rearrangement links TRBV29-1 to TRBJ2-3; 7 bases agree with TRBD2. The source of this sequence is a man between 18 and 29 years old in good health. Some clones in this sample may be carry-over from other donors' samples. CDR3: CSCGGGYTDTQYF. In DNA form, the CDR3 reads TGCAGCTGTGGGGGAGGGTACACAGATACGCAGTATTTT.